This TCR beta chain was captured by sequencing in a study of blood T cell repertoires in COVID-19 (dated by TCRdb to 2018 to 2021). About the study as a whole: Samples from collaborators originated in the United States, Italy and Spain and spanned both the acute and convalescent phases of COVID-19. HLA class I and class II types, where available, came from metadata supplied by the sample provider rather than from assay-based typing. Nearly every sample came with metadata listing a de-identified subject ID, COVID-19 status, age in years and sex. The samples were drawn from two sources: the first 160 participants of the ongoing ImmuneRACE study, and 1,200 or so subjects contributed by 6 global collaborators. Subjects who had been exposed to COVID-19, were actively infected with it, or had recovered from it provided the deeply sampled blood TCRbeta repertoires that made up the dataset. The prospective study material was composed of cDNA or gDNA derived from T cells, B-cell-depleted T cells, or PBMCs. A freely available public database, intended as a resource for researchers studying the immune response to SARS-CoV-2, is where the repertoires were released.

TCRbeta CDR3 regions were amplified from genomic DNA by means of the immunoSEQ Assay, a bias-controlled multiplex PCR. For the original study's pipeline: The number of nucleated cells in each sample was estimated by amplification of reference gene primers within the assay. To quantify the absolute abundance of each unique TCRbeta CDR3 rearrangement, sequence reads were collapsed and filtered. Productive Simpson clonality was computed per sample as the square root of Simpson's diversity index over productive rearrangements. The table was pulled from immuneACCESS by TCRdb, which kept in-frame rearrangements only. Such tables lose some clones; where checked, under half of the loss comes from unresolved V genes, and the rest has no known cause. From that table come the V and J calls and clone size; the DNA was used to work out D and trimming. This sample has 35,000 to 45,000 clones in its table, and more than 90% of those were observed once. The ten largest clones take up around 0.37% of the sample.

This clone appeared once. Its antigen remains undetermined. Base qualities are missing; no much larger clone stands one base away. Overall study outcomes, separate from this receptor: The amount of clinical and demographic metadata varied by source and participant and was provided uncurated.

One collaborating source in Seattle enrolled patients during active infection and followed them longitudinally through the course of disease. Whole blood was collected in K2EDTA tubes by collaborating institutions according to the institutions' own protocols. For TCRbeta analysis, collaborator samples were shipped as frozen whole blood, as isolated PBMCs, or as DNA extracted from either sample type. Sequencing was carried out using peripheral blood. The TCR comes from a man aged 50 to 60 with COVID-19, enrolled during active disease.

The nucleotides are TGTGCCAGCAGTGGGGCAGGAGAGACCCAGTACTTC. It translates as CASSGAGETQYF. This chain is built from TRBV7-3 and TRBJ2-5, with a weak D call of TRBD1 (5 bases match). The CDR3, from cysteine to phenylalanine, totals 12 residues. Only CDR3 DNA is held: 36 bases, read in frame from base 1. CDR1 and CDR2 were assigned from the germline V gene as SGHTA and FQGTGA. V loses 6 bases, J loses 4 bases, and the germline ends lie 9 bases apart.